The 21 T cell receptor beta chains in this list originate from one sample, sequenced in a study of blood T cell repertoires in COVID-19. Profiled with immunoSEQ multiplex PCR; TCRdb holds only in-frame clones, not every one. The profile shows roughly 120,000 clones, approximately 81% of them singletons. Sample: peripheral blood. The receptors were gathered from a human donor in a cohort sampled during active COVID-19.

The chain couples TRBV24-1 to TRBJ2-2, with TRBD1 identical over 8 bases. This CDR3 has 14 amino acids. Germline V gene lookup returns CDR1 KGHDR and CDR2 SFDVKD. Trimming cost V 5 bases and J 3 bases; bases outside gene matches: 1. The CDR3 nucleotides read TGTGCCACCAGTGCACAGGGGGACACCGGGGAGCTGTTTTTT. This encodes CATSAQGDTGELFF.

With regard to this clone: Other DNA sequences of this sample code for an identical CDR3. The V gene is TRBV19, the J gene TRBJ2-7; 9 bases are a match to TRBD1. The CDR3 spans 14 residues. With V trimmed by 5 bases and J by 2 bases, 4 bases remained unmatched. Germline V gene lookup returns CDR1 LNHDA and CDR2 SQIVND (reference sequence). The CDR3 sequence is CASSSGQGPYEQYF. In nucleotides, the CDR3 is TGTGCCAGTAGTTCGGGACAGGGACCCTACGAGCAGTACTTC. The complete variable domain, with remaining parts taken from reference TRBV19 and TRBJ2-7, reads DGGITQSPKYLFRKEGQNVTLSCEQNLNHDAMYWYRQDPGQGLRLIYYSQIVNDFQKGDIAEGYSVSREKKESFPLTVTSAQKNPTAFYLCASSSGQGPYEQYFGPGTRLTVT.

This clone appeared a single time. The chain uses TRBV25-1 and TRBJ2-2; no reliable D call. CDR3 size: 14 residues. The V gene lost 6 bases and the J gene lost 3 bases, with 11 bases spanning the gap. Germline lookup yields CDR1 MGHDK and CDR2 SYGVNS. The CDR3 protein is CASSAYYDTGELFF. CDR3 sequence (DNA): TGTGCCAGCAGCGCCTACTATGACACCGGGGAGCTGTTTTTT.

This clone appeared a few times. The V call is TRBV3-1 (or the pseudogene TRBV3-2), the J call TRBJ1-5; tentatively, D is TRBD1 (6 bases). The V gene's germline CDR1 is LGHDT and CDR2 YNNKEL (reference sequence). Trimming left V 5 bases short and J 4 bases short, with 9 bases between. The CDR3 runs 13 residues. The CDR3 bases are TGTGCCAGCAGCACAGGGCCGAATCAGCCCCAGCATTTT. It codes for CASSTGPNQPQHF.

CDR3 region: CASSPAPGRQTEAFF. CDR3 sequence (DNA): TGTGCCAGCTCACCGGCCCCAGGGAGGCAGACTGAAGCTTTCTTT. V gene TRBV18 combines with J gene TRBJ1-1, with a weak D call TRBD1 (5 bases). There are 15 residues in the CDR3. The V and J ends lost 3 bases and 5 bases respectively, with 16 bases between them. Germline lookup yields CDR1 KGHSH and CDR2 LQKENI.

This chain connects TRBV7-2 to TRBJ2-3; tentative D call: TRBD2 (5 bases). CDR1 SGHTA and CDR2 FQGNSA come from the germline V gene. The CDR3 is 16 residues long. V lost 5 bases and J 1 base, leaving 16 bases between the germline ends. The CDR3 DNA reads as TGTGCCAGCAGCCACCGGCGGGTGGTTGGCACAGATACGCAGTATTTT. Translation gives CASSHRRVVGTDTQYF.

This clone has only a few counts. The chain combines TRBV4-1 with TRBJ1-1; D perhaps matches TRBD1 (5 bases). V was pared by 0 bases and J by 3 bases, with 11 bases between. Germline lookup yields CDR1 MGHRA and CDR2 YSYEKL. This CDR3 spans 15 amino acids. DNA for the CDR3: TGCGCCAGCAGCCAAGACGCCAGGGCGCACACTGAAGCTTTCTTT. Translated: CASSQDARAHTEAFF.

The gene calls are TRBV4-3 and TRBJ2-3; D unresolved. CDR1 and CDR2 (germline): LGHNA, YSLEER. V was pared by 2 bases and J by 4 bases, with 7 bases between. The CDR3 totals 13 residues. The CDR3 DNA reads TGCGCCAGCAGCCAAAGACGGGCAGATACGCAGTATTTT. Its translation: CASSQRRADTQYF.

V and J are TRBV10-3 and TRBJ1-5, with a possible D match to TRBD1 (6 bases). The CDR3 contains 18 residues. From germline, CDR1 is ENHRY and CDR2 SYGVKD. Trimming took off 2 bases at V and 3 bases at J, with 20 bases between the two ends. The CDR3 loop is CAISEHRVREVSNQPQHF. The DNA for the CDR3 is TGTGCCATCAGTGAGCACAGGGTACGGGAAGTATCCAATCAGCCCCAGCATTTT.

The sample holds one count of this clone. The CDR3 nucleotides read TGTGCCAGTAGTGGGACCGCGGGGAATCAGCCCCAGCATTTT. Protein product: CASSGTAGNQPQHF. The chain is built from TRBV19 and TRBJ1-5, with a weak D call TRBD1 (5 bases). This CDR3 is built from 14 residues. V shed 5 bases and J shed 4 bases, with 12 bases lying between them. Germline V gene sequence: CDR1 LNHDA, CDR2 SQIVND (reference sequence).

A few counts support this clone. The V gene is TRBV5-1, the J gene TRBJ1-6, with 10 bases identical to TRBD1. CDR1 and CDR2 from the germline V gene are SGHRS and YFSETQ. This CDR3 has 15 amino acids. V lost 7 bases and J lost 5; bases outside the gene matches: 6. The CDR3, as DNA: TGCGCCAGCCAAGCGACAGGGGGCAATAATTCACCCCTCCACTTT. Translated, it gives CASQATGGNNSPLHF.

This clone was observed a single time. The chain is built from TRBV10-2 and TRBJ2-7; D is perhaps TRBD1 (5 bases). V lost 7 bases to trimming and J lost 3 bases, with 10 bases between them. In germline, CDR1 is WSHSY, CDR2 SAAADI. The length of the CDR3 is 12 residues. The CDR3 spells CASNQDSYEQYF. The CDR3 DNA reads TGCGCCAGCAATCAAGACAGCTACGAGCAGTACTTC.

The J gene is TRBJ1-6, the V gene TRBV9; 8 bases match TRBD1. This CDR3 has 15 amino acids. Germline assignment: CDR1 SGDLS and CDR2 YYNGEE. The V gene end was trimmed by 2 bases and the J gene end by 6 bases; junction bases not matched to a gene: 4. The CDR3 coding sequence is TGTGCCAGCAGCGTGACAGGGGTCGGTAATTCACCCCTCCACTTT. Its translation: CASSVTGVGNSPLHF.

The chain couples TRBV2 to TRBJ2-3; 11 bases fit TRBD2. CDR1 SNHLY and CDR2 FYNNEI come from the germline V gene. The CDR3 consists of 15 residues. Trimming took 7 bases from V and 6 from J; bases not matched to a gene: 9. The CDR3 bases are TGTGCCAGCAAGAATAGCGGGGGGGCGGCTGATACGCAGTATTTT. It encodes CASKNSGGAADTQYF.

V and J are TRBV18 and TRBJ2-7; D ambiguous. CDR3 length equals 14 residues. Germline loops: CDR1 KGHSH, CDR2 LQKENI. The V end lost 2 bases, the J end lost 0 bases, and 8 bases lay between the germline ends. CDR3 in amino acids: CASSPGRNSYEQYF. The CDR3 bases are TGTGCCAGCTCACCAGGCAGAAACTCCTACGAGCAGTACTTC. The full variable domain, in which reference TRBV18 and TRBJ2-7 provide the parts outside the CDR3, is NAGVMQNPRHLVRRRGQEARLRCSPMKGHSHVYWYRQLPEEGLKFMVYLQKENIIDESGMPKERFSAEFPKEGPSILRIQQVVRGDSAAYFCASSPGRNSYEQYFGPGTRLTVT.

This clone came up a few times. This chain connects TRBV30 to TRBJ2-7, with D unresolved. The CDR3 is made up of 14 amino acids. V lost 1 base to trimming and J lost 6 bases, with 16 bases between them. Germline loops: CDR1 GTSNPN, CDR2 SVGIG (reference sequence). CDR3 in DNA: TGTGCCTGGAGTGCCGAAACCGCGGAGAGCGAGCAGTACTTC. Translated, it gives CAWSAETAESEQYF. Filled out from reference TRBV30 and TRBJ2-7, the complete variable domain reads SQTIHQWPATLVQPVGSPLSLECTVEGTSNPNLYWYRQAAGRGLQLLFYSVGIGQISSEVPQNLSASRPQDRQFILSSKKLLLSDSGFYLCAWSAETAESEQYFGPGTRLTVT.

This sequence joins TRBV18 and TRBJ2-2; 7 positions agree with TRBD1. V lost 6 bases and J lost 5; bases outside the gene matches: 9. Germline values: CDR1 KGHSH, CDR2 LQKENI. There are 15 residues in the CDR3. For the CDR3, the DNA is TGTGCCAGCTCCCGAGGGGGCCTAACTACCGGGGAGCTGTTTTTT. This sequence encodes CASSRGGLTTGELFF.

The rearrangement joins TRBV7-2 to TRBJ1-6; perhaps TRBD1 as D (6 bases). The CDR3 has 15 amino acids. Between the trimmed V and J ends, which lost 4 bases and 4 bases, there was a span of 11 bases. Germline V gene sequence: CDR1 SGHTA, CDR2 FQGNSA. The CDR3 loop reads CASSSDRAYNSPLHF. CDR3 nucleotide sequence: TGTGCCAGCAGCTCGGACAGAGCATATAATTCACCCCTCCACTTT.

The chain is built from TRBV28 and TRBJ2-2; 14 nucleotides match TRBD2. The germline V gene encodes CDR1 MDHEN and CDR2 SYDVKM. Losses at the gene ends were 7 bases for V and 7 bases for J; bases not matched to a gene: 5. The CDR3 is 15 residues long. CDR3 nucleotides: TGTGCCAGCATCAGACTAGCGGGGGGGCGCGGGGAGCTGTTTTTT. It encodes CASIRLAGGRGELFF.

J is TRBJ2-3 and V is TRBV9, with D possibly TRBD1 on 5 matching bases. With 6 bases removed from V and 5 bases from J, the gap between germline ends came to 7 bases. The CDR3 length is 11 residues. Germline V lookup: CDR1 SGDLS, CDR2 YYNGEE. The CDR3 nucleotides are TGTGCCAGCAAGGGGCAAGATACGCAGTATTTT. Its translation is CASKGQDTQYF.

The chain joins TRBV18 to TRBJ2-3; weak D call: TRBD2 (6 bases). Germline CDR1 reads KGHSH; CDR2 reads LQKENI. This CDR3 has 12 amino acids. The V gene lost 5 bases and the J gene lost 7 bases, with 10 bases spanning the gap. The chain's CDR3 is CASSEDYNTQYF. DNA of the CDR3: TGTGCCAGCTCAGAGGACTACAATACGCAGTATTTT.